Below are 22 T cell receptor beta chains sequenced from a single sample in a study of Graves' ophthalmopathy and Graves' hyperthyroidism. CDR3 regions of TCR beta were amplified from RNA transcripts. HTBI primers primed a first-round RT-PCR, and a second-round multiplex PCR followed. TCRdb re-analysed the multiplex PCR reads in MiXCR, keeping a single row per CDR3 protein. The profile covers about 740,000 distinct CDR3 sequences, with roughly two fifths appearing a single time and about 40% taken by the ten largest. Sequencing was performed on peripheral blood. These receptors were taken from an adult man with Graves' ophthalmopathy.

This clonotype was counted a few times. The CDR3 region is CSARKQGGGYGYTF. The CDR3 DNA sequence: TGCAGTGCTAGAAAACAGGGAGGAGGCTATGGCTACACCTTC. The V and J genes are TRBV20-1 and TRBJ1-2, with D possibly TRBD1 on 6 matching bases. Germline values: CDR1 DFQATT, CDR2 SNEGSKA (reference sequence). Trimming took 2 bases from V and 4 from J, leaving 14 bases between them. This CDR3 region has 14 residues.

The sample holds a few counts of this clonotype. The J gene is TRBJ1-4, the V gene TRBV10-2; TRBD1 agrees at 7 bases. The V gene end was trimmed by 5 bases and the J gene end by 6 bases; junction bases not matched to a gene: 6. Germline V lookup: CDR1 WSHSY, CDR2 SAAADI. This CDR3 is 14 amino acids long. The CDR3 reads CASSIQGYDEKLFF. The CDR3 region has the DNA TGCGCCAGCAGTATACAGGGGTATGATGAAAAACTGTTTTTT.

This clonotype showed up just once. The chain uses TRBV7-9 and TRBJ1-4; 12 nucleotides align to TRBD1. Per the germline V gene, CDR1 is SEHNR and CDR2 is FQNEAQ (reference sequence). CDR3 length: 17 amino acids. V dropped 6 bases and J dropped 3; count of bases not matched to a gene: 8. In DNA form, the CDR3 reads TGTGCCAGCAGTGGACTCGGGACAGGGGGCCCTAATGAAAAACTGTTTTTT. Translated: CASSGLGTGGPNEKLFF.

This chain connects TRBV11-2 to TRBJ1-5, with D maybe TRBD1 (6 bases). This CDR3 is built from 15 residues. With 2 bases removed from V and 2 bases from J, the gap between germline ends came to 10 bases. Germline lookup yields CDR1 SGHAT and CDR2 FQNNGV. Here the CDR3 reads CASSLSGARNQPQHF. CDR3 DNA sequence: TGTGCCAGCAGCTTATCAGGGGCTCGCAATCAGCCCCAGCATTTT.

The J gene is TRBJ2-5, the V gene TRBV7-2, with 13 bases matching TRBD2. In germline, CDR1 is SGHTA, CDR2 FQGNSA. This CDR3 is built from 16 residues. V gave up 5 bases and J gave up 4 bases; unmatched junction bases: 7. CDR3 protein: CASSRGTSGTGETQYF. For the CDR3, the DNA is TGTGCCAGCAGCCGAGGGACTAGCGGGACTGGAGAGACCCAGTACTTC.

This chain uses TRBV19 with TRBJ2-7; possible D gene TRBD2, 5 bases. CDR1 and CDR2 from the germline V gene are LNHDA and SQIVND (reference sequence). V lost 1 base and J 7 bases, leaving 11 bases between the germline ends. The CDR3 has 13 residues. The CDR3 coding sequence is TGTGCCAGTAGTATAGGGCGGGTCGGGGAGCAGTACTTC. Its translation is CASSIGRVGEQYF. The entire variable domain, with the rest obtained from reference TRBV19 and TRBJ2-7, is as follows: DGGITQSPKYLFRKEGQNVTLSCEQNLNHDAMYWYRQDPGQGLRLIYYSQIVNDFQKGDIAEGYSVSREKKESFPLTVTSAQKNPTAFYLCASSIGRVGEQYFGPGTRLTVT.

This clonotype was counted ten times or more. The V call is TRBV7-2, the J call TRBJ2-7; 8 bases are a match to TRBD1. Germline CDR1 SGHTA, CDR2 FQGNSA. The CDR3 has 14 amino acids. V trimming: 3 bases; J trimming: 2 bases; junction bases outside the gene matches: 3. The CDR3 coding sequence is TGTGCCAGCAGCTTGGGGACAGGCCCCTACGAGCAGTACTTC. It codes for CASSLGTGPYEQYF.

This clonotype came up many times. The chain couples TRBV29-1 to TRBJ1-3; 7 bases are shared with TRBD1. CDR1 is SQVTM, CDR2 ANQGSEA, per germline. The CDR3 covers 14 residues. V shed 5 bases and J 0 bases; nucleotides not matched to a gene: 4. The CDR3 coding sequence is TGCAGCGTTTCGGGACAGAGCTCTGGAAACACCATATATTTT. Protein: CSVSGQSSGNTIYF.

The chain carries TRBV3-1 and TRBJ2-5; possibly TRBD2 for D (5 bases). The V gene lost 0 bases and the J gene lost 1 base, with 15 bases spanning the gap. CDR3 size: 17 residues. The germline V gene has CDR1 LGHDT and CDR2 YNNKEL (reference sequence). The CDR3 sequence: CASSQDRPGVPQETQYF. As DNA, the CDR3 is TGTGCCAGCAGCCAAGATCGTCCCGGGGTGCCCCAAGAGACCCAGTACTTC.

Many counts were recorded for this clonotype. This chain joins TRBV7-9 and TRBJ2-7; possible D gene TRBD2, 6 bases. Trimming left V 1 base short and J 4 bases short, with 8 bases between. The CDR3 covers 13 residues. CDR1 and CDR2 from the germline V gene are SEHNR and FQNEAQ (reference sequence). CDR3 loop: CASSLGAGYEQYF. DNA of the CDR3: TGTGCCAGCAGCTTAGGAGCGGGTTACGAGCAGTACTTC.

This clonotype was detected a few times. The rearrangement joins TRBV5-1 to TRBJ2-2; D gene unclear. The CDR3 is made up of 16 amino acids. With 0 bases removed from V and 0 bases from J, the gap between germline ends came to 9 bases. Germline CDR1 is SGHRS and CDR2 is YFSETQ. The CDR3 bases are TGCGCCAGCAGCTTGGGGGGTGAGGCGAACACCGGGGAGCTGTTTTTT. The encoded protein is CASSLGGEANTGELFF.

The genes are TRBV25-1 and TRBJ1-2; 7 bases align to TRBD1. Germline CDR1 and CDR2: MGHDK and SYGVNS. The CDR3 contains 10 residues. The CDR3 sequence: CTRAGGGYTF. DNA of the CDR3: TGTACCCGGGCAGGGGGTGGCTACACCTTC.

This clonotype has only one observation. The V call is TRBV6-5, the J call TRBJ2-7; D unresolved. Trimming shortened V by 2 bases and J by 7 bases, and 6 bases separated the two germline ends. This CDR3 comprises 11 residues. Germline values: CDR1 MNHEY, CDR2 SVGAGI. CDR3 DNA: TGTGCCAGCAGTTACGTCCATGAGCAGTACTTC. As protein: CASSYVHEQYF.

This clonotype turned up a few times. The V call is TRBV11-2, the J call TRBJ1-6, with D perhaps matching TRBD1 (5 bases). Trimming left V 0 bases short and J 13 bases short, with 7 bases between. Germline V gene lookup returns CDR1 SGHAT and CDR2 FQNNGV. CDR3 length: 12 amino acids. CDR3 loop: CASSLEWGPLHF. In nucleotides, the CDR3 is TGTGCCAGCAGCTTAGAATGGGGGCCCCTCCACTTT.

To note about this clonotype: A much larger clone differs from this one at a single base, so this may be a read error. This chain joins TRBV14 and TRBJ2-7, with 9 bases lining up with TRBD1. The CDR3 has 15 amino acids. The germline V gene has CDR1 SGHDN and CDR2 FVKESK. V lost 4 bases, J lost 1 base, and 5 bases stayed unmatched. CDR3 DNA: TGTGCCAGCAGCCGACTTGGGACAGGGTCCTACGAGCAGTACTTC. Its protein is CASSRLGTGSYEQYF. The full variable domain, with the rest looked up from reference TRBV14 and TRBJ2-7, is EAGVTQFPSHSVIEKGQTVTLRCDPISGHDNLYWYRRVMGKEIKFLLHFVKESKQDESGMPNNRFLAERTGGTYSTLKVQPAELEDSGVYFCASSRLGTGSYEQYFGPGTRLTVT.

The J gene is TRBJ2-7, the V gene TRBV19; TRBD1 might be the D (6 bases). CDR1 and CDR2 from the germline V gene are LNHDA and SQIVND (reference sequence). Deletions cut 7 bases from V and 7 bases from J, with 20 bases between. The length of the CDR3 is 14 residues. For the CDR3, the DNA is TGTGCCAGTAAGACAGGCCCTAATTACAATGAGCAGTACTTC. This encodes CASKTGPNYNEQYF.

The V call is TRBV29-1, the J call TRBJ1-1; a weak D match, TRBD1 (5 bases). V lost 8 bases to trimming and J lost 4 bases, with 17 bases between them. Germline V gene lookup returns CDR1 SQVTM and CDR2 ANQGSEA. The CDR3 spans 13 residues. The CDR3 nucleotides are TGCAGCAGTTTCAGGGCGGGGGGCACTGAAGCTTTCTTT. Protein sequence: CSSFRAGGTEAFF.

This clonotype showed up many times. The chain couples TRBV19 to TRBJ1-1; D uncertain. Germline V lookup: CDR1 LNHDA, CDR2 SQIVND (reference sequence). Trimming pared 4 bases from V and 0 bases from J, leaving 6 bases between. The CDR3 totals 13 residues. The CDR3: CASSNGMNTEAFF. The CDR3 nucleotides are TGTGCCAGTAGTAACGGAATGAACACTGAAGCTTTCTTT.

The chain recombines TRBV11-2 with TRBJ2-3; possibly TRBD2 for D (5 bases). The V and J ends lost 8 bases and 4 bases respectively, with 13 bases between them. The length of the CDR3 is 13 residues. CDR1 is SGHAT and CDR2 is FQNNGV in the germline V gene. The CDR3 reads CASSPGYADTQYF. The DNA of the CDR3 is TGTGCCAGCTCCCCGGGGTATGCAGATACGCAGTATTTT.

This chain uses TRBV2 with TRBJ1-2, with a possible D match to TRBD1 (5 bases). V shed 11 bases and J shed 2 bases, with 18 bases lying between them. Germline V gene lookup returns CDR1 SNHLY and CDR2 FYNNEI. The CDR3 length is 14 residues. Here the CDR3 reads CASRGVGKNYGYTF. CDR3 coding DNA: TGTGCCTCAAGGGGAGTGGGCAAGAACTATGGCTACACCTTC.

The rearrangement uses TRBV7-9 and TRBJ2-5, with D perhaps TRBD2 (6 bases). Between the trimmed V and J ends, which lost 5 bases and 2 bases, there was a span of 15 bases. The CDR3 spans 15 residues. Germline V CDR1 and CDR2: SEHNR, FQNEAQ (reference sequence). Here the CDR3 DNA reads TGTGCCAGCAGCCCGGGGGTGGCAACACAAGAGACCCAGTACTTC. It translates to CASSPGVATQETQYF.

At least ten counts were recorded for this clonotype. V gene TRBV7-6 combines with J gene TRBJ1-2, with TRBD1 matching 7 bases. The V and J ends lost 0 bases and 4 bases, in that order; junction bases with no gene match: 5. The CDR3 spans 15 residues. Per the germline V gene, CDR1 is SGHVS and CDR2 is FNYEAQ. In nucleotides, the CDR3 is TGTGCCAGCAGCTTAGCGATAGAGGGGGCCTATGGCTACACCTTC. Translating it yields CASSLAIEGAYGYTF.